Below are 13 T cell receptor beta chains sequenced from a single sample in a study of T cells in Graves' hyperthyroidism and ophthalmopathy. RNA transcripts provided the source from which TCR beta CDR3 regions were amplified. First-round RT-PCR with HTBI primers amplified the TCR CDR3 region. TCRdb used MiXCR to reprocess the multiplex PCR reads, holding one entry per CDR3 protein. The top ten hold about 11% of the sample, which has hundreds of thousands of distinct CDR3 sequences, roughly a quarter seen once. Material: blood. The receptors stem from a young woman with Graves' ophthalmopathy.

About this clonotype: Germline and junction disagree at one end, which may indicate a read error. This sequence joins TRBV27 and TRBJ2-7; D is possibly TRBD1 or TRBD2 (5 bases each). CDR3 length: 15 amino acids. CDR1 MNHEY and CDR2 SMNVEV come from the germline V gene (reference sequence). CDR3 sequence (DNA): TGTGCCAGCAGTGCTCCTTCCGGGACCGCCTACGATCAGTACTTC. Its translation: CASSAPSGTAYDQYF.

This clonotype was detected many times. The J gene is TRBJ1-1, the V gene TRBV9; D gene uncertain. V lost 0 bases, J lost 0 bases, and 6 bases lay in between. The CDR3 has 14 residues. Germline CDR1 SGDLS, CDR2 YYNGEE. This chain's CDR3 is CASSVGSMNTEAFF. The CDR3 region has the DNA TGTGCCAGCAGCGTAGGGAGCATGAACACTGAAGCTTTCTTT.

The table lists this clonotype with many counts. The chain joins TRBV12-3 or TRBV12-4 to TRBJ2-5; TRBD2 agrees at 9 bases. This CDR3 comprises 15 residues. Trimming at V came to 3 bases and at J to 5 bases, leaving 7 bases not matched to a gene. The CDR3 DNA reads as TGTGCCAGCAGTTTTACGGGACTAGCCCAGGAGACCCAGTACTTC. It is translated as CASSFTGLAQETQYF.

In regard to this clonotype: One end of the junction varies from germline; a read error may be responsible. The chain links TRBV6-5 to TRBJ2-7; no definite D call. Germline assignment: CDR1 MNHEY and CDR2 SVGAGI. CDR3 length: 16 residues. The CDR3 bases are TGTGCCGGCAGTTACTCTATGAACACAAGGCCGATCGAGCAGTACTTC. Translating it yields CAGSYSMNTRPIEQYF.

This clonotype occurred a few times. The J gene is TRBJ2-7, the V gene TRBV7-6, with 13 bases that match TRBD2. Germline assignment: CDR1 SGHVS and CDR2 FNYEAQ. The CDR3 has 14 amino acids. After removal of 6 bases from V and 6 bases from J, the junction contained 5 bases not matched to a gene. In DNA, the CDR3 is TGTGCCAGCAGAAAAACTAGCGGGGGGGGCGAGCAGTACTTC. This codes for CASRKTSGGGEQYF.

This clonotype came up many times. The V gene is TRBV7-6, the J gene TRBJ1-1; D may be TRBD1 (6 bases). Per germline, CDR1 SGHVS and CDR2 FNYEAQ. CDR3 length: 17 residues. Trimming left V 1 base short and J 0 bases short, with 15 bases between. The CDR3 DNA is TGTGCCAGCAGCTTAGGGGGGGCGAGCAATATGAACACTGAAGCTTTCTTT. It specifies CASSLGGASNMNTEAFF.

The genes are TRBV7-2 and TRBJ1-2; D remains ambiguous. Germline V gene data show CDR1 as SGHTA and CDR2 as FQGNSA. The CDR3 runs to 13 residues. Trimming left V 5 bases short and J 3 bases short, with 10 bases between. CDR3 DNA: TGTGCCAGCAGCCCCATGACACACTATGGCTACACCTTC. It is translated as CASSPMTHYGYTF.

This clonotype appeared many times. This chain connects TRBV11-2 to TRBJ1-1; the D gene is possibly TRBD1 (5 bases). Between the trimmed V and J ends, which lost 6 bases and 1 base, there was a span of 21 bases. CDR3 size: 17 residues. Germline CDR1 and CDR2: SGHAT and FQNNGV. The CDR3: CASRGKGRSRTNTEAFF. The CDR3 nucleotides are TGTGCCAGCAGAGGAAAGGGGAGGTCAAGGACGAACACTGAAGCTTTCTTT.

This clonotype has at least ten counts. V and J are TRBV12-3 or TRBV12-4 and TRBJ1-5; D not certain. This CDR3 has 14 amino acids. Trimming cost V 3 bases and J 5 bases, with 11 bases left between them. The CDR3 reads CASSFMETDQPQHF. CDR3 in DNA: TGTGCCAGCAGTTTTATGGAAACCGATCAGCCCCAGCATTTT.

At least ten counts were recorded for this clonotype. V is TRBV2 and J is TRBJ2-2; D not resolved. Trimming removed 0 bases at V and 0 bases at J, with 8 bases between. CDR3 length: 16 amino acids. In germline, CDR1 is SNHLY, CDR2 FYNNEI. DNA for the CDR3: TGTGCCAGCAGTGAAGCGCAGGCAGCGAACACCGGGGAGCTGTTTTTT. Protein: CASSEAQAANTGELFF.

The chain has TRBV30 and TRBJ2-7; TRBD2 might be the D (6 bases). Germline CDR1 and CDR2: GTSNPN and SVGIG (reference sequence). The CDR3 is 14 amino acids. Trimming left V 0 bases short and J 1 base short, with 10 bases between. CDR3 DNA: TGTGCCTGGAGTGTAATTCGGGGGTCCTACGAGCAGTACTTC. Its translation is CAWSVIRGSYEQYF.

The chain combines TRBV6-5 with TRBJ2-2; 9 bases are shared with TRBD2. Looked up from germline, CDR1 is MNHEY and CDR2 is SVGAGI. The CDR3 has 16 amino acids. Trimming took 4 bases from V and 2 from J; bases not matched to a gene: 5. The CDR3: CASSSGTSRNTGELFF. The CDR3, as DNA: TGTGCCAGCAGTTCTGGGACTAGCAGAAACACCGGGGAGCTGTTTTTT.

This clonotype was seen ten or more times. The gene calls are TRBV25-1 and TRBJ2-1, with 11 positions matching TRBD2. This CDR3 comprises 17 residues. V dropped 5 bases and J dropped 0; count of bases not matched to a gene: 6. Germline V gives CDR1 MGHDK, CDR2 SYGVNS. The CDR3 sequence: CASSSSGGASSYNEQFF. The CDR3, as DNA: TGTGCCAGCAGTAGTAGCGGGGGGGCGAGCTCCTACAATGAGCAGTTCTTC.